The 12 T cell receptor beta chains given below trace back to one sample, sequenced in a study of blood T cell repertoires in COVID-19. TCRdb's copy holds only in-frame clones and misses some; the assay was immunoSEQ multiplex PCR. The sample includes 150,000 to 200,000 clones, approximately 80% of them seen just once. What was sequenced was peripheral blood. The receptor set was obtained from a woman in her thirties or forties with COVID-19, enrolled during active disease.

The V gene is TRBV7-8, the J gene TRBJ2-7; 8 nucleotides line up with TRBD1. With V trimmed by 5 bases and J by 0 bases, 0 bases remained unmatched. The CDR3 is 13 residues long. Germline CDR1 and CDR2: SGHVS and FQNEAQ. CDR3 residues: CASSTGGSYEQYF. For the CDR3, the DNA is TGTGCCAGCAGCACAGGGGGCTCCTACGAGCAGTACTTC.

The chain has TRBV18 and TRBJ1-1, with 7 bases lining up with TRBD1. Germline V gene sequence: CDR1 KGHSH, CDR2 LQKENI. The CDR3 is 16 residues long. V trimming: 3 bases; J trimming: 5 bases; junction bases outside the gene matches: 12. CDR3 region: CASSPDPGQPITEAFF. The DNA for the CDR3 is TGTGCCAGCTCACCCGACCCGGGACAGCCGATTACTGAAGCTTTCTTT.

The CDR3 protein is CASSFGGVDEQYF. DNA of the CDR3: TGTGCCAGCAGTTTCGGCGGGGTGGACGAGCAGTACTTC. The chain has TRBV27 and TRBJ2-7; possible D gene TRBD2, 6 bases. Between the trimmed V and J ends, which lost 3 bases and 5 bases, there was a span of 11 bases. This CDR3 region has 13 residues. Per the germline V gene, CDR1 is MNHEY and CDR2 is SMNVEV (reference sequence).

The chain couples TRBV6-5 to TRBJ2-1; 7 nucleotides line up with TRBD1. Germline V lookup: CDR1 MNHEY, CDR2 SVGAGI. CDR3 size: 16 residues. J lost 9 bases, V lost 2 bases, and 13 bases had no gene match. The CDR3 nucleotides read TGTGCCAGCAGTTACACCCCCAGAACGACAGGGCTTGAGCAGTTCTTC. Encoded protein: CASSYTPRTTGLEQFF.

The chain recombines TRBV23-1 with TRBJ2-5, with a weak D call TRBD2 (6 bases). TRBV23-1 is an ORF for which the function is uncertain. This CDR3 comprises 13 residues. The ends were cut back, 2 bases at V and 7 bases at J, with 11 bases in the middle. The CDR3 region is CASSQAGWGTQYF. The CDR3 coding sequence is TGCGCCAGCAGTCAAGCGGGATGGGGGACCCAGTACTTC.

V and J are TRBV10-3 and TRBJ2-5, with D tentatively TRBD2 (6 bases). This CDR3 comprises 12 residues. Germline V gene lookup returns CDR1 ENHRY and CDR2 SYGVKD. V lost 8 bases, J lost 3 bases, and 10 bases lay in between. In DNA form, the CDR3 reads TGTGCCATCTCTACGGGGGAAGAGACCCAGTACTTC. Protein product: CAISTGEETQYF.

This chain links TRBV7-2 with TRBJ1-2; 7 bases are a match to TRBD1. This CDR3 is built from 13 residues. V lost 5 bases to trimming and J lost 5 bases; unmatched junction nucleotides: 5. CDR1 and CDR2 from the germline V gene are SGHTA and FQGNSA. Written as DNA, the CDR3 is TGTGCCAGCAGCCTACGACAGGGATATGGCTACACCTTC. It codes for CASSLRQGYGYTF. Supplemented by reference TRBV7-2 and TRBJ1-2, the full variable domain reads GAGVSQSPSNKVTEKGKDVELRCDPISGHTALYWYRQSLGQGLEFLIYFQGNSAPDKSGLPSDRFSAERTGGSVSTLTIQRTQQEDSAVYLCASSLRQGYGYTFGSGTRLTVV.

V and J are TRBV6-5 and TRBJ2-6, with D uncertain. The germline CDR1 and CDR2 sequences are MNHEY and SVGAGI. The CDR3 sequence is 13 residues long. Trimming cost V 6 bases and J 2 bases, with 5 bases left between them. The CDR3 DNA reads TGTGCCAGCAGGGGCACTGGGGCCAACGTCCTGACTTTC. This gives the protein CASRGTGANVLTF.

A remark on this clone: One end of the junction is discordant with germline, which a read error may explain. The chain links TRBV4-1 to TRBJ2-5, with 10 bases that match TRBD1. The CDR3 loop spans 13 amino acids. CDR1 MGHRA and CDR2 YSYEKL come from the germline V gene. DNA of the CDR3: TGCGCCAGCAGCCTCGGACAGGGGGAATATCCCCACTTC. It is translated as CASSLGQGEYPHF.

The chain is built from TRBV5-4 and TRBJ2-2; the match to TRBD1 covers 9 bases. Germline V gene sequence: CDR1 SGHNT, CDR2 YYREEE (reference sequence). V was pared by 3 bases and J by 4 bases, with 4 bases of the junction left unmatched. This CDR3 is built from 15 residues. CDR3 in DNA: TGTGCCAGCAGCTCGGGACAGGGATCCACCGGGGAGCTGTTTTTT. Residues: CASSSGQGSTGELFF.

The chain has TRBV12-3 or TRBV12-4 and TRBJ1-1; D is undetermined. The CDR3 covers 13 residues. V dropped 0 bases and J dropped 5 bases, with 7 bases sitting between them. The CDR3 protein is CASSLARRTEAFF. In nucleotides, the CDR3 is TGTGCCAGCAGTTTAGCGCGGAGGACTGAAGCTTTCTTT.

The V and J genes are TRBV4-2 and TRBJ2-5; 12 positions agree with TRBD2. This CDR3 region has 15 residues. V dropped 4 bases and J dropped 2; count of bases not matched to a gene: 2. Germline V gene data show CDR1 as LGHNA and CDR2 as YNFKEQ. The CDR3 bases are TGTGCCAGCAGCCGTGGACTAGCGGGACAAGAGACCCAGTACTTC. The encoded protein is CASSRGLAGQETQYF.